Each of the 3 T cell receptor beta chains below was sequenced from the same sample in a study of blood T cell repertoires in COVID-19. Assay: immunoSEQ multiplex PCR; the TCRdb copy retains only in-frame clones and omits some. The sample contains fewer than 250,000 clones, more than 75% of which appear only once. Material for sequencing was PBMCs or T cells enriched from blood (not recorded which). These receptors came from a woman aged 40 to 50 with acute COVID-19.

The DNA for the CDR3 is TGTGCCAGCAGCAGTACAGGTATAAGGACACCCCTCCACTTT. This sequence encodes CASSSTGIRTPLHF. This chain connects TRBV5-5 to TRBJ1-6, with TRBD1 as a possible D gene (5 bases). CDR1 is SGHKS and CDR2 is YYEKEE in the germline V gene (reference sequence). The CDR3 has 14 residues. Trimming took off 4 bases at V and 11 bases at J, with 16 bases between the two ends.

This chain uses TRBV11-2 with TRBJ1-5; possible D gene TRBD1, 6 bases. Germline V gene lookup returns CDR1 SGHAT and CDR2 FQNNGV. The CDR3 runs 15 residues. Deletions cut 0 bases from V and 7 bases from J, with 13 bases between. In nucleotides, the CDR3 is TGTGCCAGCAGCTTAGATGGGGGCTTGGGACAGCCCCAGCATTTT. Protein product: CASSLDGGLGQPQHF.

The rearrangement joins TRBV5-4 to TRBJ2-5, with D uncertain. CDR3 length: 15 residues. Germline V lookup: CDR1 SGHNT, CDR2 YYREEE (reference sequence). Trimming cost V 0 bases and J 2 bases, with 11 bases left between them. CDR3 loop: CASSLDQTLQETQYF. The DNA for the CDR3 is TGTGCCAGCAGCTTGGATCAGACTCTTCAAGAGACCCAGTACTTC.